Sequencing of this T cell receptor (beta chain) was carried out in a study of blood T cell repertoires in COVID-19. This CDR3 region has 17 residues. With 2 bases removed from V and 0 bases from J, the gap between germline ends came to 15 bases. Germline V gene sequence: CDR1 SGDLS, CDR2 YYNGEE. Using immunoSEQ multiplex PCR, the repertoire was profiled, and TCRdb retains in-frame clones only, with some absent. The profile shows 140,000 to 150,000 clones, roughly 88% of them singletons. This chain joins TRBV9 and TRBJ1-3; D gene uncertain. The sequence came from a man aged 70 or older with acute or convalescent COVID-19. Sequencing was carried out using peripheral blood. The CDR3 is CASSVSGELGSGNTIYF. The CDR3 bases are TGTGCCAGCAGCGTTTCCGGGGAGCTAGGCTCTGGAAACACCATATATTTT. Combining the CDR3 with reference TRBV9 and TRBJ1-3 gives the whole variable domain DSGVTQTPKHLITATGQRVTLRCSPRSGDLSVYWYQQSLDQGLQFLIQYYNGEERAKGNILERFSAQQFPDLHSELNLSSLELGDSALYFCASSVSGELGSGNTIYFGEGSWLTVV.